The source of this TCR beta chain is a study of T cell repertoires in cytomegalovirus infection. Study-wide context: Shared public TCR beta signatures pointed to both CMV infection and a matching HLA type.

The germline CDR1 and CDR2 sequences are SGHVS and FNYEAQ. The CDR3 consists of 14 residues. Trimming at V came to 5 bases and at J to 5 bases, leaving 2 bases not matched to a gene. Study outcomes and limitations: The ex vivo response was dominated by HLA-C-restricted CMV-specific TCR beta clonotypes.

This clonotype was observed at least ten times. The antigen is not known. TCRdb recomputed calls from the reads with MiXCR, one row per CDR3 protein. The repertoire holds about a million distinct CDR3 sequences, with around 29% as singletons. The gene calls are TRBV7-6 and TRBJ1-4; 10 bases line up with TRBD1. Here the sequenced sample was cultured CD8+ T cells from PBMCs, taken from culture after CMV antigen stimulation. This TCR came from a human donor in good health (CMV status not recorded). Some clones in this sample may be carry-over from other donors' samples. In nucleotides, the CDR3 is TGTGCCAGCAGCCGGGACAGGGGAAATGAAAAACTGTTTTTT. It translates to CASSRDRGNEKLFF.